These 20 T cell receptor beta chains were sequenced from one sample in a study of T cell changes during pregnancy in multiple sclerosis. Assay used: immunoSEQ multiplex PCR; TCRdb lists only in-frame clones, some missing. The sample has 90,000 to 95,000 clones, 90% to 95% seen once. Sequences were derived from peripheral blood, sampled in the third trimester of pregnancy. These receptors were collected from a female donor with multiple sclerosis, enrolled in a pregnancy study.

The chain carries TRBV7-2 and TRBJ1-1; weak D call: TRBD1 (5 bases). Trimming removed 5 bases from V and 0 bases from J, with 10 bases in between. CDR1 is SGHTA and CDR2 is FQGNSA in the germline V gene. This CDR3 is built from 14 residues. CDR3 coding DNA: TGTGCCAGCAGCCGGGACTCAATGAACACTGAAGCTTTCTTT. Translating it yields CASSRDSMNTEAFF.

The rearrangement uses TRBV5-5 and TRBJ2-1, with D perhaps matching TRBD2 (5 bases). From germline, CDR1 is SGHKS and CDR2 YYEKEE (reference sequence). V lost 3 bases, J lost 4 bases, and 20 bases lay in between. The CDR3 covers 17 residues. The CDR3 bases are TGTGCCAGCAGCTCAGTTGGGGTCTCCGGGGTATACAATGAGCAGTTCTTC. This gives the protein CASSSVGVSGVYNEQFF.

CDR3 bases: TGTGCCAGTAGTGAGACAGGGGGAGTCACTGAAGCTTTCTTT. Amino acids: CASSETGGVTEAFF. This sequence joins TRBV19 and TRBJ1-1, with 9 bases lining up with TRBD1. Germline CDR1 is LNHDA and CDR2 is SQIVND (reference sequence). The length of the CDR3 is 14 residues. The trim removed 5 bases at V and 4 bases at J, leaving 5 bases unmatched.

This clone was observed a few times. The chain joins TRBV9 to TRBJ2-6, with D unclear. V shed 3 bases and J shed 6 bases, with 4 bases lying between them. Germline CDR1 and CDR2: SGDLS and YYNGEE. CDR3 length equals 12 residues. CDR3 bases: TGTGCCAGCAGCGCGTTGGCCAACGTCCTGACTTTC. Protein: CASSALANVLTF. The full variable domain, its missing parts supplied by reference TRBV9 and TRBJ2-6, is DSGVTQTPKHLITATGQRVTLRCSPRSGDLSVYWYQQSLDQGLQFLIQYYNGEERAKGNILERFSAQQFPDLHSELNLSSLELGDSALYFCASSALANVLTFGAGSRLTVL.

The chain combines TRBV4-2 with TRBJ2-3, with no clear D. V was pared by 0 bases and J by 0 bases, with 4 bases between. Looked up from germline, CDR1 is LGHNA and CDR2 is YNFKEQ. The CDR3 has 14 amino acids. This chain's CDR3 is CASSQDSSTDTQYF. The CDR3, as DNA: TGTGCCAGCAGCCAAGATAGTAGCACAGATACGCAGTATTTT.

The CDR3, as DNA: TGTGCCAGCAGTTTAAAAGCGGGAGGGCCATCCTACGAGCAGTACTTC. The encoded protein is CASSLKAGGPSYEQYF. The rearrangement uses TRBV28 and TRBJ2-7; 10 positions agree with TRBD2. Germline lookup yields CDR1 MDHEN and CDR2 SYDVKM. The CDR3 loop spans 16 amino acids. With 2 bases clipped from V and 1 base from J, the junction kept 5 bases outside the gene matches.

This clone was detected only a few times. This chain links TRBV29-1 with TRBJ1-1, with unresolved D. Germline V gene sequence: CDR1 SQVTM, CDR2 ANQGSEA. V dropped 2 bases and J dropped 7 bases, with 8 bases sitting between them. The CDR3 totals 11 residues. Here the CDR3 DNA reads TGCAGCGTTGAACAACAGATTGAAGCTTTCTTT. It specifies CSVEQQIEAFF.

CDR3 nucleotides: TGTGCCAGCAGGGCAGAACTAGCGGGAGACTACGAGCAGTACTTC. Protein: CASRAELAGDYEQYF. The chain is built from TRBV6-5 and TRBJ2-7; 11 bases are shared with TRBD2. CDR1 and CDR2 from the germline V gene are MNHEY and SVGAGI. CDR3 length: 15 amino acids. The J segment lost 3 bases and the V segment lost 6 bases, leaving 7 bases of the junction unmatched.

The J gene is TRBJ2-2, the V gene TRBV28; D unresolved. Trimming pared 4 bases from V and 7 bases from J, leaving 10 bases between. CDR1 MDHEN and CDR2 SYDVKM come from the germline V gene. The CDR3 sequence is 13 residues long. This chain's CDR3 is CASSYIHVGELFF. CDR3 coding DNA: TGTGCCAGCAGTTACATACATGTCGGGGAGCTGTTTTTT.

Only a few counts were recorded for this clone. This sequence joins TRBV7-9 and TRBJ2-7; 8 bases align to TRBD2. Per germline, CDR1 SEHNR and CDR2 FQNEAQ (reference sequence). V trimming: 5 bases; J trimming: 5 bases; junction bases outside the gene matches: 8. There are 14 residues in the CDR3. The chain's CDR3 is CASSLSGIGHEQYF. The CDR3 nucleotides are TGTGCCAGCAGCCTTAGCGGGATTGGGCACGAGCAGTACTTC.

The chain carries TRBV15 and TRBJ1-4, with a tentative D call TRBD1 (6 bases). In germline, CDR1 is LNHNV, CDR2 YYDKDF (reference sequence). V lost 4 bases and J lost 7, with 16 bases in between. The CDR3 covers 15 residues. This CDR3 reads CATSMRGSALEKLFF. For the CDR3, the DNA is TGTGCCACCAGCATGAGGGGGTCGGCGCTTGAAAAACTGTTTTTT.

The CDR3 region is CASSPGLAGEQETQYF. The CDR3 DNA reads TGTGCCAGCAGCCCAGGACTAGCGGGAGAGCAAGAGACCCAGTACTTC. The chain is built from TRBV11-1 and TRBJ2-5, with TRBD2 matching over 13 bases. The CDR3 covers 16 residues. Germline V CDR1 and CDR2: SGHAT, FQDESV (reference sequence). J was trimmed by 2 bases and V by 5 bases; bases with no gene match: 5.

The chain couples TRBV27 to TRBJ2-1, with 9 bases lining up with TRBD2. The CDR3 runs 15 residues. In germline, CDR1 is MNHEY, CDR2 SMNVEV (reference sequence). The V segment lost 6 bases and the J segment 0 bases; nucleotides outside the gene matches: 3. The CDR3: CASSLAGTSYNEQFF. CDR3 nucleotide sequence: TGTGCCAGCAGCCTAGCGGGAACCTCCTACAATGAGCAGTTCTTC.

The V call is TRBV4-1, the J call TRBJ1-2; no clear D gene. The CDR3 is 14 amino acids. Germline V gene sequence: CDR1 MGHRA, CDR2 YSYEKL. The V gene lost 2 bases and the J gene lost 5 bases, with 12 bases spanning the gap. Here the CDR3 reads CASSQFNEGYGYTF. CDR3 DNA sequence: TGCGCCAGCAGCCAATTTAACGAGGGTTATGGCTACACCTTC.

The CDR3 DNA is TGTGCCAGCAGTCCCTCAGGGGGCCTCCACTATGGCTACACCTTC. This sequence encodes CASSPSGGLHYGYTF. The rearrangement links TRBV6-6 to TRBJ1-2, with TRBD1 identical over 8 bases. Trimming at V came to 5 bases and at J to 3 bases, leaving 8 bases not matched to a gene. This CDR3 has 15 residues. Germline CDR1 is MNHNY and CDR2 is SVGAGI (reference sequence).

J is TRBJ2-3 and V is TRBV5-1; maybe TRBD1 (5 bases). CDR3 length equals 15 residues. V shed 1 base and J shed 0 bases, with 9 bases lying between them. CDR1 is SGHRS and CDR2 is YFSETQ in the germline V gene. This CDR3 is CASSLTGDSTDTQYF. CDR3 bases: TGCGCCAGCAGCTTGACAGGAGATAGCACAGATACGCAGTATTTT.

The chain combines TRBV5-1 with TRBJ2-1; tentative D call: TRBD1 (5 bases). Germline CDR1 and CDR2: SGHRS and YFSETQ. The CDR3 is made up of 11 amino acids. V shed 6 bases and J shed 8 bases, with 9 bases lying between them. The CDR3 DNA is TGCGCCAGCAAAGGGGTGCATGAGCAGTTCTTC. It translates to CASKGVHEQFF.

The CDR3 DNA follows: TGTGCCAGCAGTGACCCCGGGACAGCCCAAGAGACCCAGTACTTC. Protein sequence: CASSDPGTAQETQYF. V usage is TRBV25-1 and J usage is TRBJ2-5; TRBD1 agrees at 7 bases. Per the germline V gene, CDR1 is MGHDK and CDR2 is SYGVNS. This CDR3 contains 15 residues. The V segment lost 3 bases and the J segment 1 base; nucleotides outside the gene matches: 5.

Here the CDR3 DNA reads TGCGCCAGCAGCCTTAGCGGGAGCTCGGGCGGGGAGCTGTTTTTT. Residues: CASSLSGSSGGELFF. The V gene is TRBV4-3, the J gene TRBJ2-2; TRBD2 agrees at 9 bases. Germline-derived CDR1 and CDR2 are LGHNA and YSLEER. The ends lost 4 bases at V and 7 bases at J; junction bases unmatched: 7. This CDR3 contains 15 residues.

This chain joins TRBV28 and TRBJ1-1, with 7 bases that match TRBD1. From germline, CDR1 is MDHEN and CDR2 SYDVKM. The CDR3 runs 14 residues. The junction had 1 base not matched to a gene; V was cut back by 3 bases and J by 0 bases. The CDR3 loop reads CASSLGTVNTEAFF. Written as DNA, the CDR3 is TGTGCCAGCAGTTTGGGGACAGTGAACACTGAAGCTTTCTTT.